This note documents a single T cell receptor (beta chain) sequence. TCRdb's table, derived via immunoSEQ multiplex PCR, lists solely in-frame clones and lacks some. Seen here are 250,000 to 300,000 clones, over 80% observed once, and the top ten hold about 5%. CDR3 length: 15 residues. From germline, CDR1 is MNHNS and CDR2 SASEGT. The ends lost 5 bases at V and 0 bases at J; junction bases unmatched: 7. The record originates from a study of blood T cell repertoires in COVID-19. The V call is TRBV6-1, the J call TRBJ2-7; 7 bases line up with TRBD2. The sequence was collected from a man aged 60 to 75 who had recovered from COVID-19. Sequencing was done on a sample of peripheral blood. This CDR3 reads CASSNPSGLSYEQYF. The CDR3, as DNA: TGTGCCAGCAGTAACCCTAGCGGTCTCTCCTACGAGCAGTACTTC.